A selection of T cell receptor beta chains follows, all from one sample in a study of cytomegalovirus exposure and HLA in healthy donors. Only in-frame clones appear in the TCRdb table, and some are missing; sequencing was by immunoSEQ multiplex PCR. The data show approximately 65,000 clones, about 89% seen once. The sample was PBMCs. These TCRs come from a man aged 18-30 years in good health and CMV-seronegative. Both conserved end residues are part of each CDR3. The D gene is left open where the match is weak. Clone size appears in some rows only: once, few, many, or a class for an expanded clone.

V gene,D gene,J gene,CDR3 length,clone size,CDR3 protein,CDR3 DNA
TRBV7-9,TRBD1,TRBJ1-1,16,-,CASSFLSDRYGAEAFF,TGTGCCAGCAGCTTTCTCTCGGACAGGTACGGTGCTGAAGCTTTCTTT
TRBV21-1,-,TRBJ2-7,16,-,CASSKGTGTLPYEQYF,TGTGCCAGCAGCAAGGGGACAGGGACACTCCCCTACGAGCAGTACTTC
TRBV6-6,-,TRBJ1-1,15,-,CASSLAGARNAEAFF,TGTGCCAGCAGCCTCGCAGGGGCGCGCAACGCTGAAGCTTTCTTT
TRBV7-9,TRBD1,TRBJ2-7,15,once,CASSRDRGPTYEQYF,TGTGCCAGCAGCCGAGACAGGGGGCCAACCTACGAGCAGTACTTC
TRBV2,TRBD1,TRBJ1-1,17,-,CASPGQTQGSMNTEAFF,TGTGCCAGTCCGGGACAGACCCAAGGGAGTATGAACACTGAAGCTTTCTTT
TRBV18,-,TRBJ2-2,16,-,CASSPNTVANTGELFF,TGTGCCAGCTCACCAAATACGGTGGCGAACACCGGGGAGCTGTTTTTT
TRBV5-6,TRBD2,TRBJ2-7,16,few,CASSLRGTSGSYEQYF,TGTGCCAGCAGCTTGAGAGGGACTAGCGGCTCCTACGAGCAGTACTTC
TRBV18,-,TRBJ2-7,15,-,CASSPIAGTNYEQYF,TGTGCCAGCTCACCAATCGCGGGAACTAACTACGAGCAGTACTTC
TRBV5-1,-,TRBJ2-5,13,once,CASSPTGEGTQYF,TGCGCCAGCAGCCCGACAGGGGAGGGGACCCAGTACTTC
TRBV19,-,TRBJ2-1,15,-,CASSIGRSPFGEQFF,TGTGCCAGTAGTATTGGCCGGAGCCCTTTTGGGGAGCAGTTCTTC
TRBV18,TRBD1,TRBJ2-2,14,-,CASSLRTGTGELFF,TGTGCCAGCTCACTCCGGACAGGGACCGGGGAGCTGTTTTTT
TRBV7-2,-,TRBJ2-3,12,-,CASSKRGDTQYF,TGTGCCAGCAGCAAACGGGGAGATACGCAGTATTTT
TRBV11-2,TRBD2,TRBJ2-2,16,-,CASPSGLAGVSGELFF,TGTGCCAGCCCCTCCGGGCTAGCGGGAGTGTCCGGGGAGCTGTTTTTT
TRBV14,TRBD2,TRBJ2-5,15,once,CASSHRGAGVETQYF,TGTGCCAGCAGCCACCGAGGAGCGGGGGTAGAGACCCAGTACTTC
TRBV18,TRBD1,TRBJ1-1,14,-,CASSPQGGNTEAFF,TGTGCCAGCTCACCCCAGGGGGGGAACACTGAAGCTTTCTTT
TRBV29-1,-,TRBJ2-7,12,-,CSALDSLYEQYF,TGCAGCGCACTCGACTCCCTCTACGAGCAGTACTTC